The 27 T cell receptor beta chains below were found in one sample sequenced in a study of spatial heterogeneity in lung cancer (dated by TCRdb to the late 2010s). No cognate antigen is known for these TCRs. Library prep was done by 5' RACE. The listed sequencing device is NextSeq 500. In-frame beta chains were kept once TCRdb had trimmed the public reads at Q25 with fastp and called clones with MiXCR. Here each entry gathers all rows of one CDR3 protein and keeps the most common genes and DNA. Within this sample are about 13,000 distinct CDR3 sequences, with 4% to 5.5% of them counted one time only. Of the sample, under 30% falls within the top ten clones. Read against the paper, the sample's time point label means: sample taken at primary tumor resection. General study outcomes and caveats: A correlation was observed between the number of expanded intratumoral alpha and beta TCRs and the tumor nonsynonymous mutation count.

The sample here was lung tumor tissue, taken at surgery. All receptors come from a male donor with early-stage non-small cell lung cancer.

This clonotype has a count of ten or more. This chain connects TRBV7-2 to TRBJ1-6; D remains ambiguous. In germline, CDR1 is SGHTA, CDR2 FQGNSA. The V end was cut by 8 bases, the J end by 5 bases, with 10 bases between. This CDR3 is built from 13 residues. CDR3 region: CASSILNNSPLHF. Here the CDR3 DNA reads TGTGCCAGCTCCATCCTAAATAATTCACCCCTCCACTTT.

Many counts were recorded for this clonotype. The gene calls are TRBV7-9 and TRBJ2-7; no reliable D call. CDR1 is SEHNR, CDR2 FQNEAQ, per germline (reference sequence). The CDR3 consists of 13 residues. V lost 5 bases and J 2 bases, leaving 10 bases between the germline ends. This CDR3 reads CASSPPIAYEQYF. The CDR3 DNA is TGTGCCAGCAGCCCTCCGATAGCCTACGAGCAGTACTTC. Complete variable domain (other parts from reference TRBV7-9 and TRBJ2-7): DTGVSQNPRHKITKRGQNVTFRCDPISEHNRLYWYRQTLGQGPEFLTYFQNEAQLEKSRLLSDRFSAERPKGSFSTLEIQRTEQGDSAMYLCASSPPIAYEQYFGPGTRLTVT.

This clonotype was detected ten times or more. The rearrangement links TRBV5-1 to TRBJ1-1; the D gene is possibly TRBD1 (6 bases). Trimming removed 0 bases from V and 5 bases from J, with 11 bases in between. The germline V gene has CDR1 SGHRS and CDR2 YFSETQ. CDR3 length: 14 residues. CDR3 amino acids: CASSLVRGGTEAFF. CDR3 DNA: TGCGCCAGCAGCTTGGTCAGGGGAGGAACTGAAGCTTTCTTT.

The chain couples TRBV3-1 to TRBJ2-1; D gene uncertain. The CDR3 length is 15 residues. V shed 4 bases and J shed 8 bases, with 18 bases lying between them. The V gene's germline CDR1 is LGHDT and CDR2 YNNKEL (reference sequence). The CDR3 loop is CASSLVGPGGDEQFF. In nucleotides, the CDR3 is TGTGCCAGCAGCCTTGTTGGGCCCGGTGGGGATGAGCAGTTCTTC.

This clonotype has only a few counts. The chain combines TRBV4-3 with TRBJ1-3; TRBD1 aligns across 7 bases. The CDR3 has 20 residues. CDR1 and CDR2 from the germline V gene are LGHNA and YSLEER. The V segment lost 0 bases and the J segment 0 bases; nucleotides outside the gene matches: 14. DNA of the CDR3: TGCGCCAGCAGCCAAGATCGTCCGACGACAGGGAGGCTCTCTGGAAACACCATATATTTT. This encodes CASSQDRPTTGRLSGNTIYF.

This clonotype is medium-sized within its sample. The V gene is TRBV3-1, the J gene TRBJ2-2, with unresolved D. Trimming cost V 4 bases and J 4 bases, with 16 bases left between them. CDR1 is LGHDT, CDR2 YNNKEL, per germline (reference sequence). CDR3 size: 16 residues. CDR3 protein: CASSRFELWVTGELFF. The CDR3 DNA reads TGTGCCAGCAGCCGTTTCGAACTCTGGGTCACCGGGGAGCTGTTTTTT. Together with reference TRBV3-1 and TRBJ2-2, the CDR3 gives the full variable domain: DTAVSQTPKYLVTQMGNDKSIKCEQNLGHDTMYWYKQDSKKFLKIMFSYNNKELIINETVPNRFSPKSPDKAHLNLHINSLELGDSAVYFCASSRFELWVTGELFFGEGSRLTVL.

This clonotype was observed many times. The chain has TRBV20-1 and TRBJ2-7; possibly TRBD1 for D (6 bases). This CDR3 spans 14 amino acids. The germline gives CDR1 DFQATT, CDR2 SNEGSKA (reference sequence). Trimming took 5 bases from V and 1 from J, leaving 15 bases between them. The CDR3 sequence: CSARRDTLSYEQYF. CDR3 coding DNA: TGCAGTGCTCGCCGGGACACCCTTTCCTACGAGCAGTACTTC.

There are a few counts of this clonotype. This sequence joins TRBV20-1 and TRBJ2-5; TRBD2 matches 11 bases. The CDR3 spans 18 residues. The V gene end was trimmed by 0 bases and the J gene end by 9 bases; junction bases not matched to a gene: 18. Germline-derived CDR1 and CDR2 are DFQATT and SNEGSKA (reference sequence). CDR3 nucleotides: TGCAGTGCTAGAGATTTAAGTCTGACTAGCGGGGTGGGGGAGGCCCAGTACTTC. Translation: CSARDLSLTSGVGEAQYF.

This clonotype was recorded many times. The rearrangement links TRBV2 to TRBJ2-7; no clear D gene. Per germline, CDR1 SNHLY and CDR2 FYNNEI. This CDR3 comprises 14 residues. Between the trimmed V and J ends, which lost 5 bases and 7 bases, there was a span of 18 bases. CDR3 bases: TGTGCCAGCAGTACCCAGATGGGATTGAGGGAGCAGTACTTC. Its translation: CASSTQMGLREQYF. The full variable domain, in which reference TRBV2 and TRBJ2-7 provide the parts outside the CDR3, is EPEVTQTPSHQVTQMGQEVILRCVPISNHLYFYWYRQILGQKVEFLVSFYNNEISEKSEIFDDQFSVERPDGSNFTLKIRSTKLEDSAMYFCASSTQMGLREQYFGPGTRLTVT.

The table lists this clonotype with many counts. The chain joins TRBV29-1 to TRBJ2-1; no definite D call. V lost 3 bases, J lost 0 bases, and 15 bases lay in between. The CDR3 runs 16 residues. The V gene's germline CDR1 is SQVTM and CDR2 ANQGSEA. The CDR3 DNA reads TGCAGCGTTGATTCGTTTTCCCAAAGCTCCTACAATGAGCAGTTCTTC. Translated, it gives CSVDSFSQSSYNEQFF.

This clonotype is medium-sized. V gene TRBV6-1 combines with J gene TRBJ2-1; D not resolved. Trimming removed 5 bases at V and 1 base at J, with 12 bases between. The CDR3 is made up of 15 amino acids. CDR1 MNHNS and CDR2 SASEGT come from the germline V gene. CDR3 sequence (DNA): TGTGCCAGCAGTACCCCGCCCCCATCCTACAATGAGCAGTTCTTC. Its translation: CASSTPPPSYNEQFF.

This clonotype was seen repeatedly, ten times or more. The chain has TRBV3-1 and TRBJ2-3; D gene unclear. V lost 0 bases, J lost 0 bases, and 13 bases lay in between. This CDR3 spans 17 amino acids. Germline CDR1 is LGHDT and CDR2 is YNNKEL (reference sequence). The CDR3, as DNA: TGTGCCAGCAGCCAAGACTGGCCAGCCCATAGCACAGATACGCAGTATTTT. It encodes CASSQDWPAHSTDTQYF.

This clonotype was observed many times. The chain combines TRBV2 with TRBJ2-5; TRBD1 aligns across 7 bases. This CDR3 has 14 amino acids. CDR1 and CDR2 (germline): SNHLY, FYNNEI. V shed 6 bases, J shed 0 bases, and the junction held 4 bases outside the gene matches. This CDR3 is CASRGTEYQETQYF. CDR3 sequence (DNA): TGTGCCAGCAGGGGGACAGAATACCAAGAGACCCAGTACTTC.

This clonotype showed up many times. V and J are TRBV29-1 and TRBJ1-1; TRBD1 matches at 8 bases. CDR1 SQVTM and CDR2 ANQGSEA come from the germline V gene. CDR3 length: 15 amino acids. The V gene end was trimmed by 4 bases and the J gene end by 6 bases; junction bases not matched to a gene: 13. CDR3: CSVGLRQGFGPEAFF. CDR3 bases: TGCAGCGTTGGGCTCCGACAGGGGTTCGGTCCTGAAGCTTTCTTT.

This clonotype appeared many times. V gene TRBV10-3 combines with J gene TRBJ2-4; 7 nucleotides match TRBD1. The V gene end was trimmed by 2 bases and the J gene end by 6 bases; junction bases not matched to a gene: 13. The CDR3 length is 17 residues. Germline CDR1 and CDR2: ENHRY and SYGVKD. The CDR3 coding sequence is TGTGCCATCAGTGAGGCAGGGGGAATAATGTCCGGAAACATTCAGTACTTC. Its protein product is CAISEAGGIMSGNIQYF.

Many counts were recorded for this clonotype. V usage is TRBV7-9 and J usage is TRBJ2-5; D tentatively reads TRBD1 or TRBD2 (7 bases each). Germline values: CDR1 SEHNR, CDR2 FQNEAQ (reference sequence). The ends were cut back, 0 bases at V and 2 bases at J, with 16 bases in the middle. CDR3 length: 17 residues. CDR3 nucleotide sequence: TGTGCCAGCAGCTTAGCGAGCGGGGCAGGGGGACAAGAGACCCAGTACTTC. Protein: CASSLASGAGGQETQYF.

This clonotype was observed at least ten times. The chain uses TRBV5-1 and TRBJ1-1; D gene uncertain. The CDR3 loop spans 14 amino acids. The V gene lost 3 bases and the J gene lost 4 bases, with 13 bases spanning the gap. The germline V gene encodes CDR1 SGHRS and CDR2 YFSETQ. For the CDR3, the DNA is TGCGCCAGCAGCTATGACACCTCTGGCACTGAAGCTTTCTTT. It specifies CASSYDTSGTEAFF.

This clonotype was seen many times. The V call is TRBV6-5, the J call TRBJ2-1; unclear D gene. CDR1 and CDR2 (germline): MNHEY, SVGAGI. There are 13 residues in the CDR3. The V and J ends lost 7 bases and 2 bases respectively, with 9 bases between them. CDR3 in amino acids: CASTEQTYNEQFF. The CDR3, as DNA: TGTGCCAGCACTGAACAGACCTACAATGAGCAGTTCTTC.

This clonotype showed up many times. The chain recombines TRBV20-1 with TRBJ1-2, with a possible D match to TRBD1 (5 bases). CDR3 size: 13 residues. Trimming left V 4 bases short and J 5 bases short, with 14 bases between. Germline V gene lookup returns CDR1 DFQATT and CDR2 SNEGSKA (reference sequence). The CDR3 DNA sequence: TGCAGTGCTACGGGACGCAGTGGATATGGCTACACCTTC. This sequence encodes CSATGRSGYGYTF.

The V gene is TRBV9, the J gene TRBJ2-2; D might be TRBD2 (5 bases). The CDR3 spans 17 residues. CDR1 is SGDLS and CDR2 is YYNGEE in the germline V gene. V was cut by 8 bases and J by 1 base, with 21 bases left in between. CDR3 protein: CARPHLREEVNTGELFF. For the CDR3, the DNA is TGTGCCAGACCCCATCTTCGAGAGGAGGTGAACACCGGGGAGCTGTTTTTT.

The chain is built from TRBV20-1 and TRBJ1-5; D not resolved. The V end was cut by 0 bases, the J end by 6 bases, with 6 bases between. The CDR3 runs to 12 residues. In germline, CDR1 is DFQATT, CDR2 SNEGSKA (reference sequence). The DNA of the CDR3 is TGCAGTGCTAGAGATCCACTTCAGCCCCAGCATTTT. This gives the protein CSARDPLQPQHF.

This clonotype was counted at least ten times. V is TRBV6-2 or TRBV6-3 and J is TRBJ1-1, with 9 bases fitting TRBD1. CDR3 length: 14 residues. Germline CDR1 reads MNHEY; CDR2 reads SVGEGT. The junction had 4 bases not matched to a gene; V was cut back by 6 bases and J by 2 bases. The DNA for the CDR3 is TGTGCCAGCAGGACAGGGGGGAGAAACACTGAAGCTTTCTTT. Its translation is CASRTGGRNTEAFF.

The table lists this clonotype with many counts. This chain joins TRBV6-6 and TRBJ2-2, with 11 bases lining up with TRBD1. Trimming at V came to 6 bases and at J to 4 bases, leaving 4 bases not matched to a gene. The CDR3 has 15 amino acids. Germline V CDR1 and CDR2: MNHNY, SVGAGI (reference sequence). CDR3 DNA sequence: TGTGCCAGCAGCCGCGGGACAGGGGGCACCGGGGAGCTGTTTTTT. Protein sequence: CASSRGTGGTGELFF.

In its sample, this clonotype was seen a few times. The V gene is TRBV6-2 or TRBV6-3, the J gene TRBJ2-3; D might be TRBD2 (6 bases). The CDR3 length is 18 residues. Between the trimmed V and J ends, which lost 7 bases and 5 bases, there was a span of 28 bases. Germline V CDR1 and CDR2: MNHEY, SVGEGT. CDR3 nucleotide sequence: TGTGCCAGCAAAAGGGTTTTCGGGACTCCTGAGCGGCAAGATACGCAGTATTTT. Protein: CASKRVFGTPERQDTQYF.

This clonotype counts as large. The CDR3 spells CASSLGPRAGNTIYF. The CDR3 nucleotides are TGTGCCAGCAGTTTAGGGCCCAGGGCTGGAAACACCATATATTTT. The chain links TRBV27 to TRBJ1-3; maybe TRBD1 (5 bases). Trimming removed 2 bases from V and 2 bases from J, with 10 bases in between. The CDR3 has 15 amino acids. The germline CDR1 and CDR2 sequences are MNHEY and SMNVEV (reference sequence).

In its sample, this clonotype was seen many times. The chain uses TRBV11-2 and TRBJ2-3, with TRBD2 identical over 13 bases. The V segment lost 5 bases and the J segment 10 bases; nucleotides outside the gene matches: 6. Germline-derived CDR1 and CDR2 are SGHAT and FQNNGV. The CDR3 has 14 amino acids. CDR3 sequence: CASSPVGLAGSQYF. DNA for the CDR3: TGTGCCAGCAGCCCAGTGGGACTAGCGGGGTCGCAGTATTTT.

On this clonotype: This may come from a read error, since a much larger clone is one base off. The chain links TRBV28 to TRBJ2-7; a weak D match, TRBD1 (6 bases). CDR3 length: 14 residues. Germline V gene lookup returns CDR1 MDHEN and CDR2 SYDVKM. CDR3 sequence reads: CANSLPGQPYEQYF. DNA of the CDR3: TGTGCCAACAGTTTACCAGGACAGCCCTACGAGCAGTACTTC.